A selection of T cell receptor beta chains follows, all from one sample in a study of T cell responses to AZD1222 COVID-19 vaccine. Here immunoSEQ multiplex PCR was the method, and the copy in TCRdb shows in-frame clones only, minus some. Counted here are 110,000 to 150,000 clones, more than 85% occurring once; the ten biggest clones make up just over 3%. Here the sequenced sample was peripheral blood, taken on day 0 of AZD1222 vaccination. The source is an adult in good health. The CDR3 runs from the conserved cysteine through the conserved F or W. Fields, in order: CDR3 length, clone size, J gene, D gene, V gene, CDR3 protein, CDR3 DNA. A D gene is named only where the DNA matches it firmly. Expanded clones are given a class, and other clones once, few, many or no size at all.

16	-	TRBJ1-1	-	TRBV27	CASSYGPPDVSTEAFF	TGTGCCAGCAGTTACGGCCCACCGGATGTTAGCACTGAAGCTTTCTTT
11	-	TRBJ1-2	-	TRBV3-1/TRBV3-2	CASSQGWGYTF	TGTGCCAGCAGCCAAGGATGGGGCTACACCTTC
15	-	TRBJ2-1	TRBD2	TRBV28	CASSSSGRRYNEQFF	TGTGCCAGCAGCTCCAGCGGGAGGAGATACAATGAGCAGTTCTTC
14	-	TRBJ2-7	-	TRBV12-2	CASRGGRAPYEQYF	TGTGCAAGTCGCGGAGGGCGGGCCCCCTACGAGCAGTACTTC
15	once	TRBJ1-1	TRBD1	TRBV9	CASSVDWTGSFPAFF	TGTGCCAGCAGCGTAGACTGGACAGGGTCGTTCCCAGCTTTCTTT
15	-	TRBJ2-1	-	TRBV27	CASSSPLSSYNEQFF	TGTGCCAGCAGTTCCCCCCTTAGCTCCTACAATGAGCAGTTCTTC
14	-	TRBJ1-4	TRBD1	TRBV7-2	CASSARTGGQKLFF	TGTGCCAGCAGCGCTCGGACAGGGGGTCAAAAACTGTTTTTT
18	-	TRBJ2-2	TRBD2	TRBV2	CASSTTQSRTSGSLELFF	TGTGCCAGCAGCACCACTCAAAGCAGGACTAGCGGGAGTTTGGAGCTGTTTTTT
16	-	TRBJ2-5	TRBD2	TRBV19	CASSPQRDLLGETQYF	TGTGCCAGTAGTCCCCAGCGGGACCTCTTAGGGGAGACCCAGTACTTC
18	-	TRBJ2-1	TRBD1	TRBV27	CASSPLRGQGSWSNEQFF	TGTGCCAGCAGTCCCCTTCGGGGACAGGGCTCTTGGAGCAATGAGCAGTTCTTC
14	-	TRBJ1-2	-	TRBV6-2/TRBV6-3	CASSYSGVSNGYTF	TGTGCCAGCAGTTACTCCGGGGTATCTAATGGCTACACCTTC
14	-	TRBJ1-5	-	TRBV6-4	CASSVDYLDQPQHF	TGTGCCAGCAGTGTGGATTACCTAGATCAGCCCCAGCATTTT
13	-	TRBJ1-2	-	TRBV3-1/TRBV3-2	CASSQGTALGYTF	TGTGCCAGCAGCCAAGGGACCGCTCTTGGCTACACCTTC
11	-	TRBJ1-2	-	TRBV10-1	CASSEGHGYTF	TGCGCCAGCAGTGAGGGTCATGGCTACACCTTC
18	-	TRBJ2-6	TRBD1	TRBV18	CASSPRTGPPSGANVLTF	TGTGCCAGCTCACCAAGGACAGGGCCACCATCTGGGGCCAACGTCCTGACTTTC
17	-	TRBJ2-7	-	TRBV27	CASSLIKRVRAAYEQYF	TGTGCCAGCAGTTTAATAAAGCGGGTCCGGGCCGCCTACGAGCAGTACTTC
16	once	TRBJ2-3	TRBD2	TRBV7-2	CASSVASGVGPDTQYF	TGTGCCAGCAGCGTTGCTAGCGGGGTAGGTCCAGATACGCAGTATTTT
12	-	TRBJ2-3	-	TRBV7-3	CASSSSTDTQYF	TGTGCCAGCAGCTCCTCCACAGATACGCAGTATTTT
15	-	TRBJ1-6	-	TRBV6-5	CASSYSHREGSPLHF	TGTGCCAGCAGTTACTCTCACAGGGAGGGTTCACCCCTCCACTTT
12	-	TRBJ1-2	-	TRBV2	CARLEGQYGYTF	TGTGCCAGGTTGGAGGGTCAGTATGGCTACACCTTC
16	-	TRBJ2-3	-	TRBV4-1	CASSGGGLDSTDTQYF	TGCGCCAGCAGCGGGGGTGGGCTAGACAGCACAGATACGCAGTATTTT
14	-	TRBJ1-3	-	TRBV29-1	CSVAGGEGGNTIYF	TGCAGCGTTGCCGGCGGCGAAGGAGGAAACACCATATATTTT
16	-	TRBJ2-3	-	TRBV28	CASSPLLASRADTQYF	TGTGCCAGCAGTCCCCTTCTTGCATCCAGGGCGGATACGCAGTATTTT
15	-	TRBJ1-6	TRBD1	TRBV30	CAWSPGTGKNSPLHF	TGTGCCTGGAGTCCCGGGACAGGGAAGAATTCACCCCTCCACTTT
17	-	TRBJ2-2	-	TRBV4-3	CASSQGVRGDITGELFF	TGCGCCAGCAGCCAAGGCGTGAGAGGGGATATAACCGGGGAGCTGTTTTTT